What follows is one T cell receptor (beta chain) and its context. This entry is derived from a study of shared T cell receptors in the human thymus. Produced via immunoSEQ multiplex PCR; TCRdb's table is partial and in-frame only. The top ten hold just under 0.0095% of the sample, which has more than 550,000 clones, more than 75% seen once. Germline V CDR1 and CDR2: SGHDN, FVKESK. Trimming stripped 0 bases from V and 6 bases from J, with 20 bases between. The CDR3 extends over 17 amino acids. This sample was also put to use in a study of human thymus T cells. That source adds: Corrective surgery for congenital heart defects was being performed on the healthy Finnish infants who were the donors. Thymus was obtained from resections taken during corrective heart surgery. V and J genes seemed to be used with bias in thymic and blood repertoires. Among unrelated individuals, related research reported thymic repertoires that overlapped highly.

The V and J genes are TRBV14 and TRBJ1-2; no clear D. Sequencing used thymocytes. The sequence derives from a boy less than two years old with a congenital heart defect. The CDR3 DNA follows: TGTGCCAGCAGCCAAGATTGGTACAAGGAGGGCTTGGATGGCTACACCTTC. Translated: CASSQDWYKEGLDGYTF. Drawing the rest from reference TRBV14 and TRBJ1-2, the complete variable domain is EAGVTQFPSHSVIEKGQTVTLRCDPISGHDNLYWYRRVMGKEIKFLLHFVKESKQDESGMPNNRFLAERTGGTYSTLKVQPAELEDSGVYFCASSQDWYKEGLDGYTFGSGTRLTVV.